This T cell receptor (beta chain) comes out of a study of T-cell memory formation after mild COVID-19. Study background: Largely donor-specific TCR clusters were found.

Study-level points and caveats: Pre-infection memory carried some responding clones, suggesting that cross-reactive memory joined.

This clonotype was recorded a few times. Its cognate antigen is unknown. Constant-segment primers and 5'RACE yielded cDNA libraries for TCR alpha and TCR beta, each carrying sample barcodes and UMIs. Using its own MiXCR run on the 5' RACE reads, TCRdb lists one record per CDR3 protein. The data show approximately 300,000 distinct CDR3 sequences, approximately 15% seen once. The CDR3 loop spans 17 amino acids. V was trimmed by 2 bases and J by 3 bases, leaving 19 bases between them. Germline V gene lookup returns CDR1 MNHNY and CDR2 SVGAGI (reference sequence). The chain has TRBV6-6 and TRBJ2-5; either TRBD1 or TRBD2 may supply D (5 bases each). The TCR was taken from a man between 18 and 29 years old who had mild COVID-19 (a few samples of this study predate the infection). Cell type and time point are not known. The sample comprised PBMCs or a T cell subset sorted from them (not recorded which). This CDR3 is CASSYPLPIGAEETQYF. CDR3 DNA sequence: TGTGCCAGCAGTTACCCCCTCCCGATCGGGGCGGAAGAGACCCAGTACTTC.